Below are 15 T cell receptor beta chains sequenced from a single sample in a study of blood T cell repertoires in COVID-19 (dated by TCRdb to the early 2020s). Libraries were made using the immunoSEQ multiplex PCR assay. TCRdb took this table from immuneACCESS and kept in-frame rearrangements with V and J called. Such tables lack part of the clones; where checked against another copy, unresolved V genes explain under half of the gap, and the rest is unexplained. The sample table contains about 130,000 clones; only one count was recorded for approximately 89% of them. Clones ranked in the top ten supply roughly 3.6% of the sample. The specimen sequenced was peripheral blood. The origin of the receptors is a woman aged 60-75 years with acute or convalescent COVID-19.

This chain uses TRBV6-5 with TRBJ1-1, with no clear D. V lost 6 bases and J lost 1, with 12 bases in between. Germline-derived CDR1 and CDR2 are MNHEY and SVGAGI. This CDR3 comprises 14 residues. DNA for the CDR3: TGTGCCAGCAGATTTTTAGCGCGGAACACTGAAGCTTTCTTT. Its protein is CASRFLARNTEAFF.

V usage is TRBV21-1 and J usage is TRBJ1-1; the DNA was not used to check the table's D call, TRBD1. TRBV21-1 is a known pseudogene. The CDR3 spans 15 residues. CDR3 DNA sequence: TGTGCCAGCAGCCCGAGGACAGGGGACGGCACTGAAGCTTTCTTT. This sequence encodes CASSPRTGDGTEAFF.

The J gene is TRBJ1-5, the V gene TRBV19; D call uncertain. Trimming cost V 5 bases and J 0 bases, with 11 bases left between them. Germline V gene data show CDR1 as LNHDA and CDR2 as SQIVND (reference sequence). This CDR3 region has 15 residues. As DNA, the CDR3 is TGTGCCAGTAGTTGGGCAGACTATAGCAATCAGCCCCAGCATTTT. Encoded protein: CASSWADYSNQPQHF.

The genes are TRBV28 and TRBJ1-1, with 9 positions matching TRBD1. Germline V gene data show CDR1 as MDHEN and CDR2 as SYDVKM. This CDR3 has 18 amino acids. V gave up 2 bases and J gave up 4 bases; unmatched junction bases: 14. The chain's CDR3 is CASSLPPGQGEEGTEAFF. As DNA, the CDR3 is TGTGCCAGCAGTTTACCTCCGGGACAGGGAGAGGAGGGCACTGAAGCTTTCTTT.

The chain is built from TRBV10-3 and TRBJ1-2; no firm D call. The CDR3 contains 14 residues. Germline V gives CDR1 ENHRY, CDR2 SYGVKD. V lost 0 bases, J lost 7 bases, and 12 bases lay in between. CDR3 residues: CAISESNTLFGYTF. CDR3 DNA: TGTGCCATCAGTGAGTCGAACACACTATTTGGCTACACCTTC.

The CDR3 is CAILAGGVGDEQFF. The DNA of the CDR3 is TGTGCCATCTTAGCGGGAGGGGTCGGGGATGAGCAGTTCTTC. The chain employs TRBV10-3 and TRBJ2-1; 11 bases are a match to TRBD2. There are 14 residues in the CDR3. V trimming: 8 bases; J trimming: 8 bases; junction bases outside the gene matches: 8. The germline V gene has CDR1 ENHRY and CDR2 SYGVKD.

The rearrangement joins TRBV6-1 to TRBJ1-5; D is unresolved. Trimming removed 2 bases at V and 10 bases at J, with 12 bases between. The length of the CDR3 is 13 residues. Germline CDR1 is MNHNS and CDR2 is SASEGT. CDR3 region: CASSELTVDPQHF. Written as DNA, the CDR3 is TGTGCCAGCAGTGAACTTACAGTTGATCCCCAGCATTTT.

The V call is TRBV9, the J call TRBJ2-7, with 7 positions matching TRBD2. The germline V gene has CDR1 SGDLS and CDR2 YYNGEE. The CDR3 length is 16 residues. V was clipped by 2 bases and J by 4 bases; unmatched bases: 12. DNA for the CDR3: TGTGCCAGCAGCGTTAGTAGTGTGGGAGGGCCTTACGAGCAGTACTTC. Its translation: CASSVSSVGGPYEQYF.

This chain joins TRBV28 and TRBJ1-2; D not resolved. Trimming took 7 bases from V and 2 from J, leaving 14 bases between them. Germline loops: CDR1 MDHEN, CDR2 SYDVKM. This CDR3 is built from 14 residues. The CDR3 here is CASTLASGNYGYTF. DNA for the CDR3: TGTGCCAGCACCTTGGCGTCGGGGAACTATGGCTACACCTTC.

The rearrangement uses TRBV3-1 (or the pseudogene TRBV3-2) and TRBJ2-2, with D possibly TRBD2 on 5 matching bases. This CDR3 comprises 15 residues. Germline V CDR1 and CDR2: LGHDT, YNNKEL (reference sequence). The V end lost 8 bases, the J end lost 6 bases, and 19 bases lay between the germline ends. CDR3 protein: CASFLGAAAAGELFF. CDR3 in DNA: TGTGCCAGCTTCCTAGGAGCGGCGGCGGCCGGGGAGCTGTTTTTT.

V and J are TRBV12-3 or TRBV12-4 and TRBJ1-1, with D possibly being TRBD1 (5 bases). CDR3 length: 13 residues. V shed 8 bases and J shed 1 base, with 11 bases lying between them. CDR3 bases: TGTGCCAGCCATCGACAGAGGAACACTGAAGCTTTCTTT. It encodes CASHRQRNTEAFF.

The chain carries TRBV19 and TRBJ2-1; 8 nucleotides agree with TRBD2. Germline V lookup: CDR1 LNHDA, CDR2 SQIVND (reference sequence). V gave up 7 bases and J gave up 2 bases; unmatched junction bases: 7. The CDR3 is made up of 15 amino acids. The CDR3 DNA follows: TGTGCCAGTAAGGTCACTAGCGGTACCTACAATGAGCAGTTCTTC. Protein product: CASKVTSGTYNEQFF.

The V and J genes are TRBV24-1 and TRBJ2-3, with 10 bases aligning to TRBD2. Trimming removed 3 bases from V and 0 bases from J; junction bases left unmatched: 2. Germline CDR1 and CDR2: KGHDR and SFDVKD. The CDR3 sequence is 16 residues long. For the CDR3, the DNA is TGTGCCACCAGTGATCGGACTAGCGGTAGCACAGATACGCAGTATTTT. Translating it yields CATSDRTSGSTDTQYF.

This clone was observed once. The rearrangement uses TRBV11-1 and TRBJ2-7; 8 nucleotides agree with TRBD1. Per germline, CDR1 SGHAT and CDR2 FQDESV (reference sequence). CDR3 length: 14 residues. Trimming cost V 5 bases and J 0 bases; bases outside gene matches: 3. The CDR3 nucleotides read TGTGCCAGCAGCGGACAGGGAAGCTCCTACGAGCAGTACGTC. Protein sequence: CASSGQGSSYEQYV.

This chain links TRBV2 with TRBJ1-2, with D possibly matching TRBD1 (6 bases). Germline V lookup: CDR1 SNHLY, CDR2 FYNNEI. V lost 3 bases and J lost 8, with 13 bases in between. The CDR3 loop spans 13 amino acids. The CDR3 protein is CASSDRGMVGYTF. CDR3 coding DNA: TGTGCCAGCAGTGACAGGGGTATGGTAGGCTACACCTTC.